This TCR beta chain emerged from a study of blood T cell repertoires in COVID-19 (dated by TCRdb to 2020 to 2021). Concerning the study at large: The collaborator samples originated in the United States, Italy and Spain and spanned the acute and convalescent phases of COVID-19. A freely available public database, intended as a resource for researchers studying the immune response to SARS-CoV-2, is where the repertoires were released. Nearly every sample came with metadata listing a de-identified subject ID, COVID-19 status, age in years and sex. The samples were drawn from two sources: the first 160 participants of the ongoing ImmuneRACE study, and 1,000 to 1,500 subjects contributed by 6 global collaborators. Where available, HLA class I and class II types were taken from metadata supplied by the sample provider and were not determined by assay-based typing. The prospective study material was composed of cDNA or gDNA derived from T cells, B-cell-depleted T cells, or PBMCs. Deeply sampled blood TCRbeta repertoires from subjects exposed to, actively infected with, or recovered from COVID-19 were included in the dataset. General study outcomes and caveats: Clinical and demographic metadata were provided uncurated, with the amount varying by source and participant.

TCRbeta CDR3 regions were amplified from genomic DNA by means of the immunoSEQ Assay, a bias-controlled multiplex PCR. In the paper's pipeline: The number of nucleated cells in each sample was estimated from the amplification of reference gene primers within the assay. To quantify the absolute abundance of each unique TCRbeta CDR3 rearrangement, sequence reads were collapsed and filtered. For each sample, productive Simpson clonality was calculated by taking the square root of Simpson's diversity index across productive rearrangements. Entries here come from immuneACCESS through TCRdb and include only in-frame sequences with V and J called. Some clones fail to appear in such tables; in the studies checked, an unresolved V gene covers under half of the shortfall, and the cause of the remainder is unknown. From that table come the V and J calls and clone size; the DNA was used to work out D and trimming. The sample records fewer than 250,000 clones, around nine tenths of which are singletons. Roughly 6.2% of the sample belongs to the ten largest clones.

As for this clone: The specificity of this receptor is unknown. Base qualities are missing; no much larger clone stands one base away.

Samples from volunteer blood donors who had recovered from COVID-19 were contributed by a second Seattle source. Whole blood was collected in K2EDTA tubes by collaborating institutions according to the institutions' own protocols. For TCRbeta analysis, collaborators shipped samples as frozen whole blood, isolated PBMCs, or DNA extracted from either of those sample types. From a lookup of the germline V gene (reference sequence), CDR1 and CDR2 are LNHDA and SQIVND. Reading from cysteine to phenylalanine, the CDR3 counts 16 amino acids. Just the 48-base CDR3 DNA is kept, in frame starting at base 1. A distance of 13 bases separates the germline ends of V and J, which lose 4 bases and 0 bases respectively.

Sample: peripheral blood. The chain was built from TRBV19 and TRBJ1-5, and the D gene may be TRBD1, 6 bases matching. This receptor was obtained from a woman between 35 and 50 years old who had recovered from COVID-19. Here is the DNA: TGTGCCAGTAGTAGCAGGGGAGTTCATAGCAATCAGCCCCAGCATTTT. It translates to CASSSRGVHSNQPQHF.